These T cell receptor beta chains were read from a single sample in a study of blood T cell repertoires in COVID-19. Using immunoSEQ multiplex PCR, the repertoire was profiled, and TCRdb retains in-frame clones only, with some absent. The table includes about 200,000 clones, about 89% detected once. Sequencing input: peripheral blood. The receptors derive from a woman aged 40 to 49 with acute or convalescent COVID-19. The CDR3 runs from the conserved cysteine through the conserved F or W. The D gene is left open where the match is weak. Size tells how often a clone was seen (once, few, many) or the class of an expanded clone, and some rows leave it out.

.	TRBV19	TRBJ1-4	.	TGTGCCAGTAGTATGCATCGGGACTCCCCCCAGCGAAAACTGTTTTTT	CASSMHRDSPQRKLFF
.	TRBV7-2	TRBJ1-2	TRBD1	TGTGCCAGCAGCCCGAACAGGGGGCCCGGCTATGGCTACACCTTC	CASSPNRGPGYGYTF
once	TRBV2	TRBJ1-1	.	TGTGCCAGCAGTGTCTACAGGATGGACACTGAAGCTTTCTTT	CASSVYRMDTEAFF
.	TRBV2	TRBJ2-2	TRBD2	TGTGCCAGCAGTAGGACTAGCGGGGGCCCCGGGGAGCTGTTTTTT	CASSRTSGGPGELFF
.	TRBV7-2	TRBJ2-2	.	TGTGCCAGCAGCTTCCGGTCCGTCGGGAACACCGGGGAGCTGTTTTTT	CASSFRSVGNTGELFF
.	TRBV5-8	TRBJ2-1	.	TGTGCCAGCAGCCGGATGGGTAACAGCTACAATGAGCAGTTCTTC	CASSRMGNSYNEQFF
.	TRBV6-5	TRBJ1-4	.	TGTGCCAGCAGTTACGCGGCTAATGAAAAACTGTTTTTT	CASSYAANEKLFF
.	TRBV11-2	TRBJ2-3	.	TGTGCCAGCAGCTCGCGACTAGGGTGGGCCACAGATACGCAGTATTTT	CASSSRLGWATDTQYF
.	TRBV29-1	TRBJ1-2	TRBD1	TGCAGCGTTTCTGTAGGACAGGGCTCTGGCTACACCTTC	CSVSVGQGSGYTF
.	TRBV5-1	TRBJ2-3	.	TGCGCCAGCAGCTTGGCACTAGGGGATACGCAGTATTTT	CASSLALGDTQYF
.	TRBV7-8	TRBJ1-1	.	TGTGCCAGCAGCTTGTCAAGGGGTCAGTACACTGAAGCTTTCTTT	CASSLSRGQYTEAFF
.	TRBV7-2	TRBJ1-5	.	TGTGCCAGCGGCTTTCGGGGGGGTGCCAATCAGCCCCAGCATTTT	CASGFRGGANQPQHF
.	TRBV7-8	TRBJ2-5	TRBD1	TGTGCCAGCAGCGGTGGACAGGGGGATCAAGAGACCCAGTACTTC	CASSGGQGDQETQYF
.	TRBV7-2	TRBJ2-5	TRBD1	TGTGCCAGCAGCTCGGGACAGATGGGGACCCAGTACTTC	CASSSGQMGTQYF
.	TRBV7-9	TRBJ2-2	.	TGTGCCAGCAGCGGGATAAGGGAGGCCGGGGAGCTGTTTTTT	CASSGIREAGELFF
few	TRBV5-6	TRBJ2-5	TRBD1	TGTGCCAGCAGCCCTGGTGTAGGACAGGGGGAGACCCAGTACTTC	CASSPGVGQGETQYF
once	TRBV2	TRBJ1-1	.	TGTGCCAGCAGCGTACCGGCCTTCCAGGGTCAAGGGTTAACAATCGAAGCTTTCTTT	CASSVPAFQGQGLTIEAFF
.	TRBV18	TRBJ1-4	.	TGTGCCAGCTCACCGACCGCCTATCTGAGGGAAAAACTGTTTTTT	CASSPTAYLREKLFF
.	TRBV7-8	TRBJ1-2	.	TGTGCCAGCAGCTTAAGGGCAGGAGGCTATGGCTACACCTTC	CASSLRAGGYGYTF
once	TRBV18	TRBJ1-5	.	TGTGCCAGCTCACCACCGGGCATCTCTAGCAATCAGCCCCAGCATTTT	CASSPPGISSNQPQHF
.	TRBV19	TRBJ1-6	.	TGTGCCAGTAGTAGACAACCGGGAGACTCACCCCTCCACTTT	CASSRQPGDSPLHF
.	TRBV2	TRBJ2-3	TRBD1	TGTGCCAGCAGTGAAAGGGGACAGGGATTTTATACGCAGTATTTT	CASSERGQGFYTQYF
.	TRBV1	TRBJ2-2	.	TGCACCAGCAGCCCCTTCTTGTTTTTT	CTSSPFLFF
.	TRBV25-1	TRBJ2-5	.	TGTGCCAGCAGTGAATTTTTCAGGGGGGACCAAGAGACCCAGTACTTC	CASSEFFRGDQETQYF
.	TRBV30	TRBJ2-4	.	TGTGCCTGGTCGCCGGAGACGAACATTCAGTACTTC	CAWSPETNIQYF
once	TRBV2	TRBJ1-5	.	TGTGCCAGCAGCCACCGGGACAATAGCAATCAGCCCCAGCATTTT	CASSHRDNSNQPQHF
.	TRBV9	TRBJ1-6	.	TGTGCCAGCAGCGTAGATGGGGCCCGCGATTCACCCCTCCACTTT	CASSVDGARDSPLHF
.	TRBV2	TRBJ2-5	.	TGTGCCAGCAGTGAGCTGGGCAGCCCACAAGAGACCCAGTACTTC	CASSELGSPQETQYF
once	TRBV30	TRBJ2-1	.	TGTGCCTGGAGTGTACTCCCGCCCCTAAGCTCCTACAATGAGCAGTTCTTC	CAWSVLPPLSSYNEQFF
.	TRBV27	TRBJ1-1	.	TGTGCCAGCAGTTTATCGCGGGGGGGTACTGAAGCTTTCTTT	CASSLSRGGTEAFF
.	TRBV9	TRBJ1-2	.	TGTGCCAGCAGCGTTTATAGATTGGGCTACACCTTC	CASSVYRLGYTF
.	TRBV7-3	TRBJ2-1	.	TGTGCCAGCAGCTTCGCGACAAGCTCCTACAATGAGCAGTTCTTC	CASSFATSSYNEQFF
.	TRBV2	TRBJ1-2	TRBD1	TGTGCCAGCAGGTTGACAGGGGAGGGTGGCTACACCTTC	CASRLTGEGGYTF
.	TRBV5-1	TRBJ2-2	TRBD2	TGCGCCAGCAGCTTGGCCCCACTAGCGGGGGGGCTAGGCGGGGAGCTGTTTTTT	CASSLAPLAGGLGGELFF
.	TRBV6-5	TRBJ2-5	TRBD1	TGTGCCAGCAGTTACACCGACAGGGGGGGTCAAGAGACCCAGTACTTC	CASSYTDRGGQETQYF
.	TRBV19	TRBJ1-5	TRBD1	TGTGCCAGTAGTATAGTGCACAGGGGTATGTATCAGCCCCAGCATTTT	CASSIVHRGMYQPQHF
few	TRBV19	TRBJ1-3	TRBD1	TGTGCCAGTAGTAGACAGGGGTCGGACGGCACCATATATTTT	CASSRQGSDGTIYF
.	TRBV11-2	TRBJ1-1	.	TGTGCCAGCAGCACCAGTGAATTGAACACTGAAGCTTTCTTT	CASSTSELNTEAFF
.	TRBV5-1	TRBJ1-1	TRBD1	TGCGCCAGCAGCTCGAGGACAGGGTGGGACACTGAAGCTTTCTTT	CASSSRTGWDTEAFF
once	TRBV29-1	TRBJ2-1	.	TGCAGCGTTGAAGGGCTAGGCTACAATGAGCAGTTCTTC	CSVEGLGYNEQFF
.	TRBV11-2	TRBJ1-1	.	TGTGCCAGCAGCTTACCCCCGAGAGGCGGCACTGAAGCTTTCTTT	CASSLPPRGGTEAFF
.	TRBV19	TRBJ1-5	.	TGTGCCATTTCCCGGGACATCAATCAGCCCCAGCATTTT	CAISRDINQPQHF
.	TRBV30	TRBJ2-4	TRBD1	TGTGCCTGGAGTCAGACAGGGAACATTCAGTACTTC	CAWSQTGNIQYF
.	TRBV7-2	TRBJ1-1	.	TGTGCCAGCAGCACAGCAACAGGTAACACTGAAGCTTTCTTT	CASSTATGNTEAFF
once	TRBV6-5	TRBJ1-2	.	TGTGCCAGCATACGAACCCCGCGGAGCTTCCATGGCTACACCTTC	CASIRTPRSFHGYTF